The 2 T cell receptor beta chains below all came from one sample that was sequenced in a study of blood T cell repertoires in COVID-19. Sequencing was performed with immunoSEQ multiplex PCR; in TCRdb, only in-frame clones are kept and a portion is missing. The sample consists of approximately 210,000 clones, 83% of them appearing once. Sequenced: peripheral blood. All receptors come from a woman aged 40-49 years with active or convalescent COVID-19.

V usage is TRBV19 and J usage is TRBJ1-3, with TRBD1 matching over 8 bases. This CDR3 spans 17 amino acids. Germline values: CDR1 LNHDA, CDR2 SQIVND (reference sequence). V lost 5 bases to trimming and J lost 0 bases; unmatched junction nucleotides: 9. CDR3 amino acids: CASSGNRGTSSGNTIYF. The CDR3 bases are TGTGCCAGTAGTGGGAACAGGGGGACAAGCTCTGGAAACACCATATATTTT.

This chain joins TRBV5-6 and TRBJ2-6; no reliable D call. Germline CDR1 is SGHDT and CDR2 is YYEEEE. This CDR3 has 15 residues. V was trimmed by 2 bases and J by 0 bases, leaving 6 bases between them. Here the CDR3 DNA reads TGTGCCAGCAGCTTTTTCTTCTCTGGGGCCAACGTCCTGACTTTC. As protein: CASSFFFSGANVLTF.